What follows are 10 T cell receptor beta chains derived from one specimen sequenced in a study of blood T cell repertoires in COVID-19. Sequencing used immunoSEQ multiplex PCR; TCRdb keeps in-frame clones, though not all of them. The sample records roughly 250,000 clones, about nine tenths being singletons. The sample was PBMCs or T cells enriched from blood (not recorded which). These receptors originate from a woman in her late teens or twenties who had recovered from COVID-19.

The rearrangement joins TRBV6-6 to TRBJ1-3; maybe TRBD1 (5 bases). The V gene lost 6 bases and the J gene lost 2 bases, with 11 bases spanning the gap. Germline loops: CDR1 MNHNY, CDR2 SVGAGI (reference sequence). This CDR3 is built from 14 residues. For the CDR3, the DNA is TGTGCCAGCAGCCGCGACAGCGCTGGAAACACCATATATTTT. Its protein is CASSRDSAGNTIYF.

In its sample, this clone was seen a few times. The rearrangement joins TRBV10-1 to TRBJ2-2; 7 nucleotides match TRBD2. Germline loops: CDR1 WNHNN, CDR2 SYGVQD (reference sequence). The V gene end was trimmed by 5 bases and the J gene end by 2 bases; junction bases not matched to a gene: 8. This CDR3 comprises 16 residues. The CDR3 region has the DNA TGCGCCAGCAGTCCCGCGGGAGTGGGAAACACCGGGGAGCTGTTTTTT. Its translation is CASSPAGVGNTGELFF.

The chain carries TRBV2 and TRBJ2-3, with D unresolved. Germline V gene data show CDR1 as SNHLY and CDR2 as FYNNEI. V lost 3 bases and J 0 bases, leaving 10 bases between the germline ends. CDR3 length equals 15 residues. The CDR3 protein is CASSERRFSTDTQYF. The DNA for the CDR3 is TGTGCCAGCAGTGAGCGGCGATTTAGCACAGATACGCAGTATTTT.

This chain joins TRBV11-1 and TRBJ1-6; D not certain. Trimming stripped 4 bases from V and 0 bases from J, with 7 bases between. CDR1 and CDR2 from the germline V gene are SGHAT and FQDESV (reference sequence). This CDR3 comprises 15 residues. The CDR3 DNA is TGTGCCAGCAGCTCTATAAGCTCCTATAATTCACCCCTCCACTTT. Amino acids: CASSSISSYNSPLHF.

The chain uses TRBV12-5 and TRBJ2-1, with TRBD2 identical over 12 bases. The germline V gene encodes CDR1 LGHNT and CDR2 FRNRAP. V shed 2 bases and J 4 bases; nucleotides not matched to a gene: 18. CDR3 size: 21 residues. CDR3 amino acids: CASGLPDSKTSGSPRYNEQFF. The CDR3, as DNA: TGTGCTAGTGGTTTGCCCGACTCAAAGACTAGCGGGAGTCCCCGGTACAATGAGCAGTTCTTC.

The chain joins TRBV18 to TRBJ2-7, with D hard to call. Germline CDR1 KGHSH, CDR2 LQKENI. This CDR3 has 15 residues. V was clipped by 3 bases and J by 2 bases, with 14 bases between them. The CDR3 here is CASSPLQDITYEQYF. The CDR3 nucleotides read TGTGCCAGCTCACCCTTACAAGACATCACCTACGAGCAGTACTTC.

The chain recombines TRBV19 with TRBJ2-6; D gene unclear. The V end lost 3 bases, the J end lost 3 bases, and 12 bases lay between the germline ends. Germline V gives CDR1 LNHDA, CDR2 SQIVND (reference sequence). The CDR3 loop spans 16 amino acids. CDR3 nucleotides: TGTGCCAGTAGTATTACGTACGGGTATGGGGCCAACGTCCTGACTTTC. As protein: CASSITYGYGANVLTF.

This clone was detected only once. The chain uses TRBV7-2 and TRBJ1-3, with D hard to call. This CDR3 region has 14 residues. Trimming took off 5 bases at V and 0 bases at J, with 8 bases between the two ends. Germline CDR1 and CDR2: SGHTA and FQGNSA. The CDR3 sequence: CASSPGVSGNTIYF. As DNA, the CDR3 is TGTGCCAGCAGCCCCGGGGTCTCTGGAAACACCATATATTTT.

The CDR3 region has the DNA TGTGCCAGCAACGGACAGGGGGCTACTGGGGCCAACGTCCTGACTTTC. It translates to CASNGQGATGANVLTF. This sequence joins TRBV2 and TRBJ2-6; 11 bases align to TRBD1. Germline V lookup: CDR1 SNHLY, CDR2 FYNNEI. The CDR3 covers 16 residues. Germline trimming cut 7 bases from V and 2 bases from J; bases unmatched to any gene: 4.

The chain employs TRBV28 and TRBJ2-2, with 9 bases lining up with TRBD1. The CDR3 consists of 16 residues. The germline CDR1 and CDR2 sequences are MDHEN and SYDVKM. The ends lost 5 bases at V and 2 bases at J; junction bases unmatched: 6. DNA of the CDR3: TGTGCCAGCAGTATCCAACAGGGGGCTAACACCGGGGAGCTGTTTTTT. Translated: CASSIQQGANTGELFF.